This T cell receptor (beta chain) was profiled in a study of metastatic and nonmetastatic thyroid tumors. As for the study in general: A comparison of repertoires was made across blood and tumor or nodule tissue from malignant and benign thyroid patients.

Per the germline V gene, CDR1 is MNHEY and CDR2 is SVGEGT. V was shortened by 6 bases and J by 4 bases, with 4 bases between the two germline ends. This CDR3 has 11 amino acids. Every patient was untreated before thyroid surgery. This clone was counted a few times. From the PCR reads, TCRdb re-called clones with MiXCR. The sample yields more than 15,000 clones, about 29% seen once. J is TRBJ1-5 and V is TRBV6-2 or TRBV6-3; unclear D gene. The source of this sequence is a male donor with papillary thyroid cancer or a benign thyroid nodule (not recorded which). Some clones in this sample may be carry-over from other donors' samples. Sample: tumor tissue. Written as DNA, the CDR3 is TGTGCCAGCAGAACGAATCAGCCCCAGCATTTT. Residues: CASRTNQPQHF.